This TCR beta chain was sequenced during a study of OX40 agonist ivuxolimab in advanced cancers. Across the whole study: Subjects had a mean age of around 60 years, with a range of roughly 20 to 79; around 80% were male. Partial responses were achieved by three patients, of whom one had hepatocellular carcinoma and two had cutaneous melanoma.

On this clone itself: The antigen remains unidentified.

Germline V gives CDR1 KGHSH, CDR2 LQKENI. The CDR3 totals 16 residues. Trimming took 0 bases from V and 4 from J, leaving 16 bases between them. The table came from immunoSEQ multiplex PCR; TCRdb's copy has only in-frame clones and leaves some out. This table has about 67,000 clones, around 90% appearing once. General study points: The mean number of expanded clones was higher in CD8+ T cells than in CD4+.

Sequenced material: CD4+ or CD8+ T cells sorted from blood, taken in a trial of the OX40 agonist ivuxolimab. The origin of this receptor is an adult with an advanced solid tumor such as melanoma, head and neck, liver or kidney cancer. The chain is built from TRBV18 and TRBJ2-7; perhaps TRBD2 as D (6 bases). CDR3 nucleotide sequence: TGTGCCAGCTCACCACCGGGTCCCCTAGCGCATTACGAGCAGTACTTC. It is translated as CASSPPGPLAHYEQYF.